These T cell receptor beta chains were read from a single sample in a study of OX40 agonist ivuxolimab in advanced cancers. TCRdb's copy holds only in-frame clones and misses some; the assay was immunoSEQ multiplex PCR. The repertoire holds tens of thousands of clones, with 85% as singletons. Sequencing used CD4+ or CD8+ T cells sorted from blood, obtained in a trial of the OX40 agonist ivuxolimab. The origin of the receptors is an adult with an advanced solid tumor such as melanoma, head and neck, liver or kidney cancer. Both conserved end residues are part of each CDR3. The D gene is left open where the match is weak. Only some rows state a clone size, as once, few, many or a class for expanded clones.

j_call clone_size d_call v_call cdr3_nt cdr3_aa
TRBJ2-1 . TRBD2 TRBV4-2 TGTGCCAGCAGCCTCGGGACTAGCGGTGACAATGAGCAGTTCTTC CASSLGTSGDNEQFF
TRBJ2-7 . . TRBV6-1 TGTGCCAGCAGACCTACAGCGTCCGAGCAGTACTTC CASRPTASEQYF
TRBJ2-3 . . TRBV7-2 TGTGCCAGCAGCTTAGTAGGGGCGCCGAGCACAGATACGCAGTATTTT CASSLVGAPSTDTQYF
TRBJ1-5 few . TRBV10-2 TGCGCCAGCAGCGCTTCAGGGGACCTCCAGCATTTT CASSASGDLQHF
TRBJ1-1 . TRBD1 TRBV4-1 TGCGCCAGCAGCCAAGATTCGGACAGGGGGATTGCTGAAGCTTTCTTT CASSQDSDRGIAEAFF
TRBJ2-4 . . TRBV5-4 TGTGCCAGCAGCTTGCCGCCAGCAGACATTCAGTACTTC CASSLPPADIQYF
TRBJ2-1 . . TRBV7-3 TGTGCCAGCAGGTACGCGGGAAGCAATGAGCAGTTCTTC CASRYAGSNEQFF
TRBJ1-4 few TRBD1 TRBV15 TGTGCCACCAGCAGAGGACAGGGGAATGAAAAACTGTTTTTT CATSRGQGNEKLFF
TRBJ1-5 . . TRBV11-2 TGTGCCAGCAGCTTAGGGGCAGCTTATAGCAATCAGCCCCAGCATTTT CASSLGAAYSNQPQHF
TRBJ1-4 . . TRBV11-2 TGTGCCAGCAGCCCCCTGGGACACCTTAATGAAAAACTGTTTTTT CASSPLGHLNEKLFF
TRBJ2-2 . TRBD2 TRBV2 TGTGCCAGCAGGGGTAGCGGGACGGTCACCGGGGAGCTGTTTTTT CASRGSGTVTGELFF
TRBJ2-7 . TRBD2 TRBV5-1 TGCGCCAGCAGCTTGGGTTGGGCGGGAGGTGTTTACGAGCAGTACTTC CASSLGWAGGVYEQYF
TRBJ2-7 . TRBD2 TRBV2 TGTGCCAGCAGTGTAGGGACTAGCGGGGCCTACGAGCAGTACTTC CASSVGTSGAYEQYF
TRBJ2-7 . . TRBV27 TGTGCCAGCAGTTGGCAGCGGCCGGGGTCCTACGAGCAGTACTTC CASSWQRPGSYEQYF
TRBJ2-3 few . TRBV28 TGTGCCAGCAGTTTGGCCTTAGGGTTCCCAGATACGCAGTATTTT CASSLALGFPDTQYF
TRBJ1-4 once TRBD1 TRBV19 TGTGCCAGTAGTATGGACAGGGGATATGAAAAACTGTTTTTT CASSMDRGYEKLFF
TRBJ2-7 . . TRBV28 TGTGCCAGCAGTTCTGTGGGCTGGGTCGCTGGCGAGCAGTACTTC CASSSVGWVAGEQYF
TRBJ2-7 . . TRBV19 TGTGCCAGTAGTATAGGGTGGACCTCCTACGAGCAGTACTTC CASSIGWTSYEQYF
TRBJ1-3 . . TRBV10-1 TGCGCCAGCAGTGAGTCCGGGGGCTCTGGAAACACCATATATTTT CASSESGGSGNTIYF
TRBJ1-5 once . TRBV6-1 TGTGCCAGCAGTGGGAACCCTGTTAGGGTCCTCAATCAGCCCCAGCATTTT CASSGNPVRVLNQPQHF
TRBJ1-1 . . TRBV6-5 TGTGCCAGCAGTTACTCGCGAGGGGGGTCCACTGAAGCTTTCTTT CASSYSRGGSTEAFF
TRBJ1-1 . TRBD1 TRBV2 TGTGCCAGCAGACAACAGGGGGCGGTGAACATGAACACTGAAGCTTTCTTT CASRQQGAVNMNTEAFF
TRBJ2-5 . . TRBV28 TGTGCCAGCAGTTTATCGGGAGCGGGAGAGACCCAGTACTTC CASSLSGAGETQYF
TRBJ2-3 . TRBD2 TRBV6-1 TGTGCCAGCAGTGAATTGAGGACTAGCGGGGGGGAGTATTTT CASSELRTSGGEYF
TRBJ2-7 once . TRBV25-1 TGTGCCAGCCCCCTCAGAAGGCAACGCTCCTACGAGCAGTACTTC CASPLRRQRSYEQYF
TRBJ1-3 . . TRBV2 TGTGCCAGCAGGGACGCCGGGCTTGGCCTGATTGGAAACACCATATATTTT CASRDAGLGLIGNTIYF
TRBJ1-6 . . TRBV7-2 TGTGCCAGCAGCCCCAGCGGTGGGTATAATTCACCCCTCCACTTT CASSPSGGYNSPLHF
TRBJ1-2 . . TRBV15 TGTGCCACCAGCAGAGGCCCCAATGGCTACACCTTC CATSRGPNGYTF
TRBJ2-1 . . TRBV19 TGTGCCAGTAGTATAGGGGGGACGGCGCATGAGCAGTTCTTC CASSIGGTAHEQFF
TRBJ2-5 . . TRBV5-4 TGTGCCAGCAGCGCCATGCGCCCGGGGTCTGAGACCCAGTACTTC CASSAMRPGSETQYF
TRBJ2-1 . TRBD2 TRBV7-6 TGTGCCAGCAGCTCAGCCCGGACTAGCGGGAGGGGAGAGCAGTTCTTC CASSSARTSGRGEQFF
TRBJ2-1 . . TRBV29-1 TGCAGCGTTGGGAACGCTAATGAGCAGTTCTTC CSVGNANEQFF
TRBJ2-2 . . TRBV7-8 TGTGCCAGCAGCCCAGACCGGGCGGAGCTGTTTTTT CASSPDRAELFF
TRBJ1-4 . . TRBV11-2 TGTGCCAGCAGCTTAGGGGGGCCACAAAAACTGTTTTTT CASSLGGPQKLFF
TRBJ2-3 . . TRBV19 TGTGCCAGTAGTATGAGGGGGAAACCTAGCACAGATACGCAGTATTTT CASSMRGKPSTDTQYF
TRBJ1-1 . . TRBV28 TGTGCCAGCAAACTACAGGGGAACACTGAAGCTTTCTTT CASKLQGNTEAFF
TRBJ1-4 . TRBD1 TRBV6-6 TGTGCCAGCAGGCCAATTACAGGGGTCAATGAAAAACTGTTTTTT CASRPITGVNEKLFF
TRBJ1-1 . TRBD1 TRBV25-1 TGTGCCAGCAGTGGAATGGGGACAGTAAACACTGAAGCTTTCTTT CASSGMGTVNTEAFF
TRBJ1-2 . . TRBV21-1 TGTGCCAGCATGACAGACCCCTATGGCTACACCTTC CASMTDPYGYTF
TRBJ1-5 once . TRBV7-9 TGTGCCAGCAGCTTAGTTGGGTTCGATCAGCCCCAGCATTTT CASSLVGFDQPQHF
TRBJ1-4 . TRBD1 TRBV28 TGTGCCAGCAGTTTTGGCCAGGGGGAAAATGAAAAACTGTTTTTT CASSFGQGENEKLFF
TRBJ2-1 . TRBD2 TRBV5-1 TGCGCCAGCAGCTTTCCGCGGGGGAGGGCCGGAGGTGAGCAGTTCTTC CASSFPRGRAGGEQFF
TRBJ1-4 . TRBD1 TRBV27 TGTGCCGGAAACCTCGGTTCCGGGACAGGGAGTGAAAAACTGTTTTTT CAGNLGSGTGSEKLFF
TRBJ2-1 . . TRBV28 TGTGCCAGCAGTCCCCCTGGGGATAGCAAGCAGTTCTTC CASSPPGDSKQFF
TRBJ2-3 once . TRBV21-1 TGTGCCAGCAGCAAAAATCACAGGGGGGGCACAGATACGCAGTATTTT CASSKNHRGGTDTQYF
TRBJ2-5 . . TRBV6-5 TGTGCCAGCAGTTACTTACCGGGGCAAGAGACCCAGTACTTC CASSYLPGQETQYF
TRBJ2-1 . TRBD2 TRBV30 TGTGCCTGGAGTGTACTAGCGGGAGCCAATGAGCAGTTCTTC CAWSVLAGANEQFF
TRBJ1-6 . . TRBV5-6 TGTGCCAGCAGCATCAGGGGTTCTAATTCACCCCTCCACTTT CASSIRGSNSPLHF
TRBJ1-2 . . TRBV28 TGTGCCAGCAGTTTCACATCCGGGGCCGCCCTCGGCTACACCTTC CASSFTSGAALGYTF
TRBJ1-2 few . TRBV29-1 TGCAGCGTGGGACGGACAGACAACTATGGCTACACCTTC CSVGRTDNYGYTF
TRBJ1-1 . . TRBV12-5 TGTGCTAGTGGTTTGAGCACAGGGAGAACTGAAGCTTTCTTT CASGLSTGRTEAFF
TRBJ2-1 . TRBD2 TRBV9 TGTGCCAGCAGTATCGTGGCGGGAGGCAATGAGCAGTTCTTC CASSIVAGGNEQFF
TRBJ2-1 . TRBD2 TRBV27 TGTGCCAGCAGTTACGGTAGCGGGAGCTTGGGTGAGCAGTTCTTC CASSYGSGSLGEQFF
TRBJ1-4 . TRBD1 TRBV6-1 TGTGCCAGCAGTGAAGCGGGGACAGGGGGCGGATGGGAAAAACTGTTTTTT CASSEAGTGGGWEKLFF